The next 23 T cell receptor beta chains were all read from a single sample in a study of T-cell memory formation after mild COVID-19. TCRdb processed the 5' RACE reads anew with MiXCR; each CDR3 protein has one entry. The sample records some 120,000 distinct CDR3 sequences, roughly 15% being singletons. The sample taken for sequencing was PBMCs or a T cell subset sorted from them (not recorded which). The source of these receptors is an adult woman who had mild COVID-19 (a few samples of this study predate the infection). Cell type and time point are not known.

This clonotype was seen more than once but under ten times. This chain connects TRBV6-6 to TRBJ2-3; tentatively, D is TRBD1 or TRBD2 (6 bases each). Trimming left V 7 bases short and J 0 bases short, with 14 bases between. Germline CDR1 MNHNY, CDR2 SVGAGI (reference sequence). This CDR3 region has 15 residues. The CDR3 DNA reads as TGTGCCAGCAAAGGTCGGGGGCCTAGCACAGATACGCAGTATTTT. It codes for CASKGRGPSTDTQYF.

This clonotype was seen repeatedly, ten times or more. The J gene is TRBJ1-1, the V gene TRBV24-1, with 9 bases lining up with TRBD1. This CDR3 region has 16 residues. Trimming cost V 2 bases and J 3 bases; bases outside gene matches: 6. Germline V gene data show CDR1 as KGHDR and CDR2 as SFDVKD. CDR3 coding DNA: TGTGCCACCAGTGATTCCCGACAGGGGGGGCACACTGAAGCTTTCTTT. This translates into CATSDSRQGGHTEAFF.

This clonotype has only a few counts. The chain carries TRBV5-1 and TRBJ1-1; 10 bases agree with TRBD1. Germline V gene lookup returns CDR1 SGHRS and CDR2 YFSETQ. This CDR3 spans 15 amino acids. J was trimmed by 0 bases and V by 4 bases; bases with no gene match: 3. Here the CDR3 DNA reads TGCGCCAGCAGCAGGACAGGGGGAATGAACACTGAAGCTTTCTTT. This translates into CASSRTGGMNTEAFF.

The chain links TRBV4-1 to TRBJ2-7, with D tentatively TRBD1 (6 bases). V was cut by 0 bases and J by 4 bases, with 13 bases left in between. The CDR3 extends over 15 amino acids. CDR1 is MGHRA and CDR2 is YSYEKL in the germline V gene. In DNA, the CDR3 is TGCGCCAGCAGCCAAGAATCCAGGGGAGTTTACGAGCAGTACTTC. It codes for CASSQESRGVYEQYF.

The gene calls are TRBV12-3 or TRBV12-4 and TRBJ2-4; 10 bases line up with TRBD2. The CDR3 spans 15 residues. The J segment lost 6 bases and the V segment lost 3 bases, leaving 5 bases of the junction unmatched. The CDR3 sequence is CASSFSSGRGNIQYF. The CDR3 DNA is TGTGCCAGCAGTTTTTCTAGCGGGAGAGGAAACATTCAGTACTTC.

This clonotype was found a few times. V and J are TRBV29-1 and TRBJ2-3, with D possibly TRBD2 on 7 matching bases. Germline V gene data show CDR1 as SQVTM and CDR2 as ANQGSEA. The V end lost 4 bases, the J end lost 3 bases, and 14 bases lay between the germline ends. This CDR3 is 14 amino acids long. This chain's CDR3 is CSVGGRGLTDTQYF. For the CDR3, the DNA is TGCAGCGTTGGAGGGCGGGGGCTTACAGATACGCAGTATTTT.

The rearrangement links TRBV20-1 to TRBJ2-7, with a possible D match to TRBD2 (6 bases). The length of the CDR3 is 13 residues. V lost 2 bases, J lost 7 bases, and 15 bases lay in between. Looked up from germline, CDR1 is DFQATT and CDR2 is SNEGSKA (reference sequence). The CDR3: CSARSVGGREQYF. The DNA for the CDR3 is TGCAGTGCTAGATCGGTGGGGGGAAGAGAGCAGTACTTC.

This clonotype was seen only a few times. The rearrangement links TRBV7-8 to TRBJ2-3, with no clear D. Trimming shortened V by 8 bases and J by 4 bases, and 13 bases separated the two germline ends. The CDR3 has 13 residues. Per germline, CDR1 SGHVS and CDR2 FQNEAQ. CDR3 bases: TGTGCCAGCGGGCGGAGCGAAGCAGATACGCAGTATTTT. Its protein is CASGRSEADTQYF.

The chain employs TRBV12-3 or TRBV12-4 and TRBJ2-1; 8 positions agree with TRBD2. This CDR3 contains 15 residues. V was clipped by 4 bases and J by 6 bases; unmatched bases: 8. The CDR3 coding sequence is TGTGCCAGCAGTTCTTTCGGGAGGGCCATCAATGAGCAGTTCTTC. It translates to CASSSFGRAINEQFF.

This clonotype has a handful of counts. This chain links TRBV7-9 with TRBJ2-1, with 9 positions matching TRBD2. The germline gives CDR1 SEHNR, CDR2 FQNEAQ (reference sequence). The CDR3 spans 17 residues. The ends lost 0 bases at V and 10 bases at J; junction bases unmatched: 13. CDR3 coding DNA: TGTGCCAGCAGCTTAGCCGGGCGGTTAGCGGGAGCTGGAGAGCAGTTCTTC. Its protein product is CASSLAGRLAGAGEQFF. The complete variable domain, with remaining parts taken from reference TRBV7-9 and TRBJ2-1, reads DTGVSQNPRHKITKRGQNVTFRCDPISEHNRLYWYRQTLGQGPEFLTYFQNEAQLEKSRLLSDRFSAERPKGSFSTLEIQRTEQGDSAMYLCASSLAGRLAGAGEQFFGPGTRLTVL.

This clonotype was picked up many times. The J gene is TRBJ2-1, the V gene TRBV19; no firm D call. Deletions cut 3 bases from V and 5 bases from J, with 8 bases between. The CDR3 has 13 residues. Germline V gene data show CDR1 as LNHDA and CDR2 as SQIVND (reference sequence). CDR3 residues: CASSIIDDNEQFF. The DNA of the CDR3 is TGTGCCAGTAGTATCATCGACGACAATGAGCAGTTCTTC.

This clonotype has ten or more counts. V usage is TRBV12-3 or TRBV12-4 and J usage is TRBJ2-3; D tentatively reads TRBD1 or TRBD2 (5 bases each). V gave up 2 bases and J gave up 1 base, with 7 bases separating them. The CDR3 is 14 amino acids. CDR3 bases: TGTGCCAGCAGTTTATTGGGGGGCACAGATACGCAGTATTTT. Protein product: CASSLLGGTDTQYF.

V and J are TRBV7-2 and TRBJ2-5, with 9 positions matching TRBD2. Germline trimming cut 5 bases from V and 5 bases from J; bases unmatched to any gene: 9. The CDR3 is 15 residues long. The germline gives CDR1 SGHTA, CDR2 FQGNSA. The CDR3 sequence: CASSTRAGGAETQYF. The DNA for the CDR3 is TGTGCCAGCAGCACGCGCGCGGGGGGGGCCGAGACCCAGTACTTC.

The V gene is TRBV5-1, the J gene TRBJ2-7, with 9 bases matching TRBD2. CDR3 length: 17 amino acids. Trimming at V came to 3 bases and at J to 5 bases, leaving 15 bases not matched to a gene. CDR1 and CDR2 (germline): SGHRS, YFSETQ. CDR3 residues: CASSSFVAGGPSNEQYF. CDR3 sequence (DNA): TGCGCCAGCAGCTCCTTCGTCGCGGGAGGGCCTTCGAACGAGCAGTACTTC. The full variable domain, completed using reference TRBV5-1 and TRBJ2-7, is KAGVTQTPRYLIKTRGQQVTLSCSPISGHRSVSWYQQTPGQGLQFLFEYFSETQRNKGNFPGRFSGRQFSNSRSEMNVSTLELGDSALYLCASSSFVAGGPSNEQYFGPGTRLTVT.

The chain carries TRBV4-2 and TRBJ2-1, with a weak D call TRBD2 (5 bases). The length of the CDR3 is 13 residues. Germline CDR1 reads LGHNA; CDR2 reads YNFKEQ. With 3 bases removed from V and 3 bases from J, the gap between germline ends came to 6 bases. The CDR3 region has the DNA TGTGCCAGCAGCCACCGGGACTACAATGAGCAGTTCTTC. This gives the protein CASSHRDYNEQFF.

In this sample, this clonotype turned up a few times. V usage is TRBV7-9 and J usage is TRBJ2-1; perhaps TRBD1 as D (6 bases). Germline V gene data show CDR1 as SEHNR and CDR2 as FQNEAQ (reference sequence). V was pared by 4 bases and J by 8 bases, with 18 bases between. The CDR3 has 15 amino acids. This CDR3 is CASSSPGHGTDEQFF. In DNA, the CDR3 is TGTGCCAGCAGCTCACCGGGACATGGCACGGATGAGCAGTTCTTC.

This clonotype has ten or more counts. The rearrangement uses TRBV6-5 and TRBJ2-7; either TRBD1 or TRBD2 may supply D (5 bases each). The V end lost 0 bases, the J end lost 3 bases, and 6 bases lay between the germline ends. Germline values: CDR1 MNHEY, CDR2 SVGAGI. The CDR3 is 13 amino acids. The CDR3 is CASSYSGRYEQYF. The CDR3 DNA reads TGTGCCAGCAGTTACTCGGGACGCTACGAGCAGTACTTC.

This chain connects TRBV5-5 to TRBJ2-2; D possibly uses TRBD1 or TRBD2 (5 bases each). The CDR3 is 17 residues long. In germline, CDR1 is SGHKS, CDR2 YYEKEE (reference sequence). V lost 4 bases and J lost 2, with 18 bases in between. CDR3 sequence reads: CASSPRSGHINTGELFF. The CDR3 DNA reads as TGTGCCAGCAGCCCCCGTTCGGGGCATATAAACACCGGGGAGCTGTTTTTT. Filled out from reference TRBV5-5 and TRBJ2-2, the complete variable domain reads DAGVTQSPTHLIKTRGQQVTLRCSPISGHKSVSWYQQVLGQGPQFIFQYYEKEERGRGNFPDRFSARQFPNYSSELNVNALLLGDSALYLCASSPRSGHINTGELFFGEGSRLTVL.

This clonotype was seen ten or more times. V usage is TRBV6-5 and J usage is TRBJ2-7; D call uncertain. CDR1 and CDR2 (germline): MNHEY, SVGAGI. V lost 6 bases and J 3 bases, leaving 12 bases between the germline ends. The CDR3 runs 13 residues. CDR3 region: CASRLTVNYEQYF. CDR3 DNA: TGTGCCAGCAGGCTGACTGTAAACTACGAGCAGTACTTC.

The CDR3 protein is CASSPRVDTQYF. Written as DNA, the CDR3 is TGTGCCAGCAGCCCCAGGGTGGATACGCAGTATTTT. The chain has TRBV7-8 and TRBJ2-3, with D tentatively TRBD1 (5 bases). CDR3 size: 12 residues. V was clipped by 5 bases and J by 6 bases, with 9 bases between them. Germline CDR1 and CDR2: SGHVS and FQNEAQ.

The rearrangement joins TRBV3-1 to TRBJ2-1; a possible D gene is TRBD2 (6 bases). CDR1 LGHDT and CDR2 YNNKEL come from the germline V gene (reference sequence). The CDR3 runs 17 residues. The ends were cut back, 1 base at V and 0 bases at J, with 13 bases in the middle. The CDR3 sequence: CASSQVRGLPSYNEQFF. In DNA, the CDR3 is TGTGCCAGCAGCCAAGTACGGGGGTTACCCTCCTACAATGAGCAGTTCTTC.

The chain employs TRBV2 and TRBJ2-1; TRBD1 matches 9 bases. With 0 bases clipped from V and 7 bases from J, the junction kept 13 bases outside the gene matches. The CDR3 is made up of 18 amino acids. Germline V gene sequence: CDR1 SNHLY, CDR2 FYNNEI. CDR3 protein: CASSEALVPGTGLNEQFF. CDR3 in DNA: TGTGCCAGCAGTGAAGCGCTAGTTCCCGGGACAGGGTTGAATGAGCAGTTCTTC.

V is TRBV2 and J is TRBJ2-7; 7 nucleotides line up with TRBD2. The trim removed 9 bases at V and 2 bases at J, leaving 7 bases unmatched. The CDR3 has 13 amino acids. Germline assignment: CDR1 SNHLY and CDR2 FYNNEI. The CDR3 sequence is CASLWRETYEQYF. Here the CDR3 DNA reads TGTGCCAGTCTTTGGCGGGAGACCTACGAGCAGTACTTC.